The 3 T cell receptor beta chains below were found in one sample sequenced in a study of T cell repertoires in cytomegalovirus infection. Via MiXCR, TCRdb re-called the reads, giving one row per CDR3 protein. The table has under 150,000 distinct CDR3 sequences, 30% seen once. These receptors have no known antigen. This specimen was CD8+ T cells from cultured PBMCs, taken from culture after CMV antigen stimulation. The source of these receptors is a human donor in good health (CMV status not recorded). Some clones in this sample may be carry-over from other donors' samples.

This clonotype has just a few counts. The chain joins TRBV10-3 to TRBJ1-6; possible D gene TRBD1, 6 bases. Trimming cost V 0 bases and J 9 bases, with 18 bases left between them. Germline CDR1 is ENHRY and CDR2 is SYGVKD. The CDR3 is 17 amino acids. CDR3 in amino acids: CAISESRFSGDSSPLHF. For the CDR3, the DNA is TGTGCCATCAGTGAGTCGCGTTTCTCAGGGGACTCTTCACCCCTCCACTTT.

The sample holds many counts of this clonotype. Here the CDR3 reads CASSLERGEDSPLHF. The CDR3 region has the DNA TGTGCCAGCAGCTTAGAACGGGGGGAAGATTCACCCCTCCACTTT. The genes are TRBV7-2 and TRBJ1-6; TRBD1 might be the D (5 bases). Trimming cost V 1 base and J 8 bases, with 12 bases left between them. CDR1 is SGHTA, CDR2 FQGNSA, per germline. The CDR3 has 15 amino acids.

CDR3 coding DNA: TGTGCCAGCACTACCGGGACAGGGGGCGGGATGATAAACACCGGGGAGCTGTTTTTT. Protein product: CASTTGTGGGMINTGELFF. The chain is built from TRBV6-5 and TRBJ2-2; 12 nucleotides match TRBD1. The CDR3 contains 19 residues. Trimming took 7 bases from V and 2 from J; bases not matched to a gene: 14. The germline V gene has CDR1 MNHEY and CDR2 SVGAGI.